What follows are 32 T cell receptor beta chains derived from one specimen sequenced in a study of identical twins. MiXCR, run by TCRdb on the 5' RACE reads, gives a single entry per CDR3 protein. This sample has approximately 890,000 distinct CDR3 sequences; 10% to 15% occur once, and the top ten carry around 1.6%. The same data also contributed to another study, on yellow fever vaccine responses in identical twins.

What was sequenced was PBMCs. The source of these receptors is a woman between 18 and 29 years old in good health.

This clonotype was seen a handful of times. V and J are TRBV6-1 and TRBJ1-1; D is ambiguous. Germline loops: CDR1 MNHNS, CDR2 SASEGT. This CDR3 has 14 residues. Trimming took 8 bases from V and 1 from J, leaving 14 bases between them. The CDR3 DNA reads as TGTGCCAGCCCTACGTGGCGGCAGAACACTGAAGCTTTCTTT. This gives the protein CASPTWRQNTEAFF.

The V call is TRBV24-1, the J call TRBJ2-5; TRBD1 matches at 9 bases. The CDR3 totals 17 residues. Germline CDR1 and CDR2: KGHDR and SFDVKD. V trimming: 1 base; J trimming: 4 bases; junction bases outside the gene matches: 9. CDR3 residues: CATSDFLTGTGLETQYF. CDR3 DNA sequence: TGTGCCACCAGTGATTTTCTTACCGGGACAGGGTTAGAGACCCAGTACTTC.

This chain joins TRBV5-1 and TRBJ2-2, with D unresolved. The CDR3 consists of 17 residues. The germline V gene has CDR1 SGHRS and CDR2 YFSETQ. V dropped 3 bases and J dropped 2 bases, with 17 bases sitting between them. The CDR3 DNA is TGCGCCAGCAGCTCCAAACTGGGGTCGGGCAACACCGGGGAGCTGTTTTTT. Translated: CASSSKLGSGNTGELFF. Full variable domain (missing parts from reference TRBV5-1 and TRBJ2-2): KAGVTQTPRYLIKTRGQQVTLSCSPISGHRSVSWYQQTPGQGLQFLFEYFSETQRNKGNFPGRFSGRQFSNSRSEMNVSTLELGDSALYLCASSSKLGSGNTGELFFGEGSRLTVL.

This chain uses TRBV10-3 with TRBJ2-1; D gene unclear. This CDR3 spans 12 amino acids. V was pared by 5 bases and J by 8 bases, with 10 bases between. The germline V gene encodes CDR1 ENHRY and CDR2 SYGVKD. The CDR3 region is CAISKPGDEQFF. The CDR3, as DNA: TGTGCCATCAGTAAGCCTGGGGATGAGCAGTTCTTC.

This clonotype turned up a few times. This chain uses TRBV24-1 with TRBJ2-1, with 12 bases that match TRBD2. The trim removed 4 bases at V and 4 bases at J, leaving 10 bases unmatched. The CDR3 has 18 amino acids. CDR1 and CDR2 (germline): KGHDR, SFDVKD. For the CDR3, the DNA is TGTGCCACCAGTGACCGATCCGGACTAGCGGGGCATTACAATGAGCAGTTCTTC. Its protein product is CATSDRSGLAGHYNEQFF.

This clonotype has a handful of counts. The V call is TRBV12-3 or TRBV12-4, the J call TRBJ2-2; D could derive from TRBD1 or TRBD2 (6 bases each). Trimming left V 3 bases short and J 2 bases short, with 13 bases between. This CDR3 spans 16 amino acids. This chain's CDR3 is CASSFGGTLNTGELFF. The CDR3 DNA reads TGTGCCAGCAGTTTTGGGGGGACACTTAACACCGGGGAGCTGTTTTTT.

This clonotype was found a few times. J is TRBJ2-2 and V is TRBV11-2, with a tentative D call TRBD1 (5 bases). Germline CDR1 and CDR2: SGHAT and FQNNGV. This CDR3 spans 18 amino acids. V was trimmed by 0 bases and J by 2 bases, leaving 16 bases between them. CDR3 coding DNA: TGTGCCAGCAGCTTAGATCCCCAGGGTGCCGTTAACACCGGGGAGCTGTTTTTT. This encodes CASSLDPQGAVNTGELFF.

This clonotype came up a few times. As DNA, the CDR3 is TGTGCCATCAGTGAGTCGCCCGGACACGGCTACGAGCAGTACTTC. This gives the protein CAISESPGHGYEQYF. The chain employs TRBV10-3 and TRBJ2-7, with TRBD1 as a possible D gene (5 bases). V was trimmed by 0 bases and J by 3 bases, leaving 12 bases between them. Germline CDR1 and CDR2: ENHRY and SYGVKD. The CDR3 is 15 residues long.

This clonotype occurred a few times. The rearrangement links TRBV5-1 to TRBJ2-3; D is unclear. Germline values: CDR1 SGHRS, CDR2 YFSETQ. There are 13 residues in the CDR3. Trimming left V 4 bases short and J 4 bases short, with 10 bases between. CDR3: CASSTSLADTQYF. The CDR3 DNA reads TGCGCCAGCAGCACCTCGCTCGCAGATACGCAGTATTTT. The variable domain in full, completed from reference TRBV5-1 and TRBJ2-3, reads KAGVTQTPRYLIKTRGQQVTLSCSPISGHRSVSWYQQTPGQGLQFLFEYFSETQRNKGNFPGRFSGRQFSNSRSEMNVSTLELGDSALYLCASSTSLADTQYFGPGTRLTVL.

This clonotype was picked up a small number of times. The rearrangement uses TRBV20-1 and TRBJ2-2; D call uncertain. Germline CDR1 is DFQATT and CDR2 is SNEGSKA (reference sequence). The length of the CDR3 is 12 residues. The ends were cut back, 4 bases at V and 1 base at J, with 4 bases in the middle. CDR3 in amino acids: CSAKENTGELFF. DNA of the CDR3: TGCAGTGCTAAGGAGAACACCGGGGAGCTGTTTTTT.

This clonotype was counted ten times or more. The chain couples TRBV20-1 to TRBJ1-4, with 9 nucleotides matching TRBD1. V gave up 6 bases and J gave up 10 bases; unmatched junction bases: 12. The CDR3 contains 14 residues. Germline V gene data show CDR1 as DFQATT and CDR2 as SNEGSKA (reference sequence). The CDR3 sequence is CSAKKQGAFGKLFF. In nucleotides, the CDR3 is TGCAGTGCAAAGAAACAGGGGGCATTTGGAAAACTGTTTTTT.

The chain employs TRBV28 and TRBJ1-5; D is unresolved. The germline V gene has CDR1 MDHEN and CDR2 SYDVKM. Between the trimmed V and J ends, which lost 6 bases and 0 bases, there was a span of 15 bases. There are 16 residues in the CDR3. In nucleotides, the CDR3 is TGTGCCAGCAGCCCCCCGGGAGCGGGTAGCAATCAGCCCCAGCATTTT. Encoded protein: CASSPPGAGSNQPQHF. Drawing the rest from reference TRBV28 and TRBJ1-5, the complete variable domain is DVKVTQSSRYLVKRTGEKVFLECVQDMDHENMFWYRQDPGLGLRLIYFSYDVKMKEKGDIPEGYSVSREKKERFSLILESASTNQTSMYLCASSPPGAGSNQPQHFGDGTRLSIL.

The rearrangement joins TRBV20-1 to TRBJ2-3, with D unresolved. Germline CDR1 reads DFQATT; CDR2 reads SNEGSKA (reference sequence). The CDR3 covers 14 residues. With 5 bases removed from V and 0 bases from J, the gap between germline ends came to 12 bases. The CDR3 nucleotides read TGCAGTGCTTCCCCCCCCGAAAGCACAGATACGCAGTATTTT. Translated: CSASPPESTDTQYF.

The CDR3 sequence: CASSRDTPSGSYTF. DNA for the CDR3: TGTGCCAGCAGTAGGGACACCCCATCCGGGAGCTACACCTTC. V gene TRBV12-3 or TRBV12-4 combines with J gene TRBJ1-2; D possibly corresponds to TRBD1 (6 bases). This CDR3 contains 14 residues. The V end lost 5 bases, the J end lost 9 bases, and 19 bases lay between the germline ends.

This clonotype was counted only a few times. The chain recombines TRBV3-1 with TRBJ2-3; TRBD1 might be the D (6 bases). The CDR3 totals 17 residues. Germline V gene sequence: CDR1 LGHDT, CDR2 YNNKEL (reference sequence). The V gene lost 0 bases and the J gene lost 2 bases, with 15 bases spanning the gap. CDR3 region: CASSQDRTGWITDTQYF. CDR3 nucleotides: TGTGCCAGCAGCCAAGATCGCACAGGGTGGATCACAGATACGCAGTATTTT.

The table lists this clonotype with a few counts. This rearrangement joins TRBV7-9 to TRBJ2-7; 7 bases match TRBD2. Germline trimming cut 5 bases from V and 5 bases from J; bases unmatched to any gene: 12. The CDR3 contains 15 residues. The germline gives CDR1 SEHNR, CDR2 FQNEAQ (reference sequence). The CDR3 is CASSPTRTGGDEQYF. CDR3 DNA: TGTGCCAGCAGCCCAACTCGGACGGGGGGAGACGAGCAGTACTTC.

This clonotype showed up just a few times. The chain employs TRBV3-1 and TRBJ1-5; D not certain. This CDR3 has 14 amino acids. V was clipped by 2 bases and J by 4 bases, with 9 bases between them. The germline gives CDR1 LGHDT, CDR2 YNNKEL (reference sequence). CDR3 bases: TGTGCCAGCAGCCAATCTGACACTAATCAGCCCCAGCATTTT. This encodes CASSQSDTNQPQHF.

The sample holds many counts of this clonotype. The rearrangement links TRBV10-3 to TRBJ1-2, with D uncertain. The length of the CDR3 is 12 residues. The V gene lost 7 bases and the J gene lost 4 bases, with 10 bases spanning the gap. CDR1 is ENHRY, CDR2 SYGVKD, per germline. The CDR3: CAITPEGYGYTF. CDR3 sequence (DNA): TGTGCCATCACCCCCGAGGGCTATGGCTACACCTTC.

This clonotype occurred a few times. The V and J genes are TRBV15 and TRBJ2-1, with 7 positions matching TRBD2. The CDR3 runs to 16 residues. Trimming took 5 bases from V and 4 from J; bases not matched to a gene: 11. Per the germline V gene, CDR1 is LNHNV and CDR2 is YYDKDF (reference sequence). DNA of the CDR3: TGTGCCACCAGCCCGGGGGGTGGTAGCGGATACAATGAGCAGTTCTTC. The encoded protein is CATSPGGGSGYNEQFF.

CDR3 loop: CASSVGTGGTGNTIYF. CDR3 DNA sequence: TGTGCCAGCAGCGTCGGGACAGGGGGAACAGGAAACACCATATATTTT. The genes are TRBV9 and TRBJ1-3; 11 bases line up with TRBD1. Germline trimming cut 2 bases from V and 4 bases from J; bases unmatched to any gene: 5. The CDR3 totals 16 residues. Germline CDR1 is SGDLS and CDR2 is YYNGEE.

This clonotype was observed a handful of times. The chain links TRBV28 to TRBJ2-2; TRBD2 matches 11 bases. Germline CDR1 MDHEN, CDR2 SYDVKM. Germline trimming cut 8 bases from V and 2 bases from J; bases unmatched to any gene: 4. The CDR3 runs to 15 residues. The CDR3 spells CASVTSGGNTGELFF. CDR3 nucleotide sequence: TGTGCCAGCGTAACTAGCGGGGGCAACACCGGGGAGCTGTTTTTT. The whole variable domain, remainder taken from reference TRBV28 and TRBJ2-2, is DVKVTQSSRYLVKRTGEKVFLECVQDMDHENMFWYRQDPGLGLRLIYFSYDVKMKEKGDIPEGYSVSREKKERFSLILESASTNQTSMYLCASVTSGGNTGELFFGEGSRLTVL.

A few counts support this clonotype. V and J are TRBV5-1 and TRBJ2-7; TRBD1 is a possible D gene (6 bases). V gave up 1 base and J gave up 4 bases, with 18 bases separating them. Germline CDR1 reads SGHRS; CDR2 reads YFSETQ. The CDR3 length is 16 residues. CDR3 loop: CASSLSGAPGGYEQYF. For the CDR3, the DNA is TGCGCCAGCAGCTTGTCAGGGGCTCCGGGTGGTTACGAGCAGTACTTC.

This clonotype has only a few counts. The V call is TRBV27, the J call TRBJ2-3; no clear D gene. With 8 bases removed from V and 0 bases from J, the gap between germline ends came to 12 bases. The germline CDR1 and CDR2 sequences are MNHEY and SMNVEV (reference sequence). The CDR3 covers 14 residues. The CDR3 loop is CASGRTRSTDTQYF. The CDR3, as DNA: TGTGCCAGCGGTAGAACTCGTAGCACAGATACGCAGTATTTT.

The sample holds a few counts of this clonotype. The chain joins TRBV18 to TRBJ1-1, with 7 bases identical to TRBD1. After removal of 2 bases from V and 1 base from J, the junction contained 7 bases not matched to a gene. The CDR3 spans 16 residues. Germline assignment: CDR1 KGHSH and CDR2 LQKENI. The CDR3 coding sequence is TGTGCCAGCTCACCAACAATTGGACAGGAGAACACTGAAGCTTTCTTT. It yields the protein CASSPTIGQENTEAFF.

The V gene is TRBV28, the J gene TRBJ1-1; D is unclear. CDR1 is MDHEN and CDR2 is SYDVKM in the germline V gene. The CDR3 has 11 amino acids. V was clipped by 1 base and J by 12 bases, with 9 bases between them. The CDR3 DNA is TGTGCCAGCAGTTTATCCGAGACCCCTTTCTTT. This gives the protein CASSLSETPFF.

This clonotype has just a few counts. The CDR3 reads CASSLWQGVGETQYF. CDR3 DNA sequence: TGTGCCAGCAGTTTATGGCAGGGGGTGGGAGAGACCCAGTACTTC. The V and J genes are TRBV12-3 or TRBV12-4 and TRBJ2-5; the match to TRBD1 covers 7 bases. Germline trimming cut 2 bases from V and 4 bases from J; bases unmatched to any gene: 7. The CDR3 is 15 amino acids.

This clonotype was counted at least ten times. The chain combines TRBV7-6 with TRBJ2-1; 12 positions match TRBD2. Germline loops: CDR1 SGHVS, CDR2 FNYEAQ. The CDR3 covers 17 residues. V gave up 2 bases and J gave up 2 bases; unmatched junction bases: 4. The CDR3 loop reads CASSLTTSGGTYNEQFF. CDR3 coding DNA: TGTGCCAGCAGCTTAACGACTAGCGGGGGAACCTACAATGAGCAGTTCTTC.

V and J are TRBV6-1 and TRBJ2-3; TRBD2 matches 14 bases. V lost 10 bases, J lost 8 bases, and 8 bases stayed unmatched. The CDR3 spans 14 residues. Germline V gene lookup returns CDR1 MNHNS and CDR2 SASEGT. In nucleotides, the CDR3 is TGTGCCACCAGGACTAGCGGGAGGCTGGGTACGCAGTATTTT. Residues: CATRTSGRLGTQYF.

The genes are TRBV7-9 and TRBJ1-6, with D unresolved. Trimming cost V 6 bases and J 5 bases, with 17 bases left between them. The CDR3 extends over 16 amino acids. Germline CDR1 and CDR2: SEHNR and FQNEAQ (reference sequence). The chain's CDR3 is CASSFNGLINNSPLHF. CDR3 nucleotides: TGTGCCAGCAGTTTTAATGGACTGATTAATAATTCACCCCTCCACTTT.

This clonotype was recorded at least ten times. The V gene is TRBV12-3 or TRBV12-4, the J gene TRBJ1-1; TRBD1 matches 7 bases. CDR3 length: 15 residues. The V segment lost 3 bases and the J segment 5 bases; nucleotides outside the gene matches: 9. This chain's CDR3 is CASSFQLQGWTEAFF. In nucleotides, the CDR3 is TGTGCCAGCAGTTTTCAGTTACAGGGGTGGACTGAAGCTTTCTTT.

This clonotype was seen a handful of times. The J gene is TRBJ2-7, the V gene TRBV12-5; the match to TRBD1 covers 7 bases. Germline CDR1 reads LGHNT; CDR2 reads FRNRAP. This CDR3 has 13 residues. After removal of 6 bases from V and 4 bases from J, the junction contained 6 bases not matched to a gene. CDR3 in amino acids: CASGSTGVYEQYF. CDR3 nucleotide sequence: TGTGCTAGTGGGAGTACAGGGGTGTACGAGCAGTACTTC.

This clonotype has only a few counts. This sequence joins TRBV20-1 and TRBJ2-5, with D perhaps TRBD2 (7 bases). This CDR3 comprises 11 residues. Per germline, CDR1 DFQATT and CDR2 SNEGSKA (reference sequence). The CDR3: CSGRGGETQYF. The CDR3 DNA sequence: TGCAGCGGCAGGGGAGGGGAGACCCAGTACTTC.